Below, 11 T cell receptor beta chains from the same sample are listed, as sequenced in a study of beta chain features in type 1 diabetes. As every portion of the isolated RNA was reverse transcribed, the sequencing read expressed TCRB transcripts. The data were produced by immunoSEQ multiplex PCR, yet TCRdb's version contains in-frame clones alone and is incomplete. The sample lists hundreds of thousands of clones; roughly a sixth were seen once. Sequencing was done on a sample of naive CD4+ T cells from blood. The receptors derive from a woman aged 18-30 years in good health.

The chain recombines TRBV9 with TRBJ2-7; the D gene could be TRBD1 or TRBD2 (6 bases each). V was trimmed by 4 bases and J by 6 bases, leaving 14 bases between them. Germline loops: CDR1 SGDLS, CDR2 YYNGEE. This CDR3 comprises 13 residues. The CDR3 spells CASSSRGGPEQYF. CDR3 DNA sequence: TGTGCCAGCAGCTCGCGAGGGGGGCCCGAGCAGTACTTC.

This clone was observed a handful of times. V gene TRBV11-2 combines with J gene TRBJ2-1; D is ambiguous. CDR3 length: 13 amino acids. Trimming took 2 bases from V and 6 from J, leaving 8 bases between them. Looked up from germline, CDR1 is SGHAT and CDR2 is FQNNGV. In DNA form, the CDR3 reads TGTGCCAGCAGCTTACTTGTCCGCAATGAGCAGTTCTTC. Residues: CASSLLVRNEQFF.

In this sample, this clone turned up once. This sequence joins TRBV28 and TRBJ2-7; D not resolved. CDR1 is MDHEN, CDR2 SYDVKM, per germline. CDR3 length: 14 amino acids. V lost 6 bases, J lost 2 bases, and 14 bases lay in between. In nucleotides, the CDR3 is TGTGCCAGCAGCCCCGGGCAGGCAACCTACGAGCAGTACTTC. Translation gives CASSPGQATYEQYF.

This chain links TRBV9 with TRBJ2-3; D possibly uses TRBD1 or TRBD2 (5 bases each). Germline V gene sequence: CDR1 SGDLS, CDR2 YYNGEE. The CDR3 runs to 18 residues. Trimming shortened V by 2 bases and J by 4 bases, and 23 bases separated the two germline ends. CDR3 sequence: CASSVPNPRDHSPDTQYF. Written as DNA, the CDR3 is TGTGCCAGCAGCGTCCCCAACCCTCGGGACCATAGCCCAGATACGCAGTATTTT.

The V call is TRBV7-3, the J call TRBJ2-1, with D unclear. The CDR3 runs 17 residues. The V end was cut by 2 bases, the J end by 5 bases, with 19 bases between. CDR1 is SGHTA, CDR2 FQGTGA, per germline. CDR3 sequence (DNA): TGTGCCAGCAGCTTATCGGGCTCCCCGTTTCGTGACAATGAGCAGTTCTTC. Its translation is CASSLSGSPFRDNEQFF.

This clone was seen a handful of times. The CDR3 nucleotides read TGTGCCAGCAGCCAAGGATGGGGGAGCTACGAGCAGTACTTC. Translated: CASSQGWGSYEQYF. V gene TRBV6-6 combines with J gene TRBJ2-7, with D perhaps being TRBD1 or TRBD2 (5 bases each). V was shortened by 6 bases and J by 3 bases, with 15 bases between the two germline ends. CDR3 length equals 14 residues. Germline-derived CDR1 and CDR2 are MNHNY and SVGAGI (reference sequence).

DNA of the CDR3: TGTGCCAGCAGTCGATACCAAAACGATTACGAGCAGTACTTC. It translates to CASSRYQNDYEQYF. V and J are TRBV6-1 and TRBJ2-7; D not certain. Deletions cut 5 bases from V and 4 bases from J, with 15 bases between. The CDR3 has 14 residues. The V gene's germline CDR1 is MNHNS and CDR2 SASEGT.

The rearrangement joins TRBV27 to TRBJ1-5, with D uncertain. Germline-derived CDR1 and CDR2 are MNHEY and SMNVEV (reference sequence). The V and J ends lost 8 bases and 3 bases respectively, with 8 bases between them. CDR3 length: 12 amino acids. Here the CDR3 reads CASGPPNQPQHF. CDR3 DNA: TGTGCCAGCGGTCCCCCCAATCAGCCCCAGCATTTT.

There are a few counts of this clone. The V gene is TRBV7-2, the J gene TRBJ2-7; 7 bases agree with TRBD1. Germline assignment: CDR1 SGHTA and CDR2 FQGNSA. The CDR3 extends over 16 amino acids. Trimming cost V 1 base and J 4 bases; bases outside gene matches: 10. The CDR3 is CASSLGRQGTIYEQYF. Here the CDR3 DNA reads TGTGCCAGCAGCTTAGGTAGACAGGGAACGATTTACGAGCAGTACTTC.

This clone was detected ten times or more. The chain carries TRBV7-9 and TRBJ1-2; D is uncertain. The CDR3 sequence is 13 residues long. Germline V CDR1 and CDR2: SEHNR, FQNEAQ (reference sequence). Trimming took 3 bases from V and 3 from J, leaving 8 bases between them. The DNA of the CDR3 is TGTGCCAGCAGCTTCCAGTTACACTATGGCTACACCTTC. Residues: CASSFQLHYGYTF.

This clone was picked up a small number of times. The V and J genes are TRBV10-3 and TRBJ2-1; D might be TRBD1 or TRBD2, each matching 5 bases. Germline CDR1 ENHRY, CDR2 SYGVKD. The CDR3 sequence is 13 residues long. V was clipped by 4 bases and J by 6 bases, with 10 bases between them. CDR3 protein: CAISGGNGNEQFF. Here the CDR3 DNA reads TGTGCCATCAGTGGGGGGAACGGCAATGAGCAGTTCTTC.